This entry is about one TCR beta chain. Its specificity is not known. The record originates from a study of PD-L1 blockade in urothelial cancer. About the study: At some point between 2014 and 2016 therapy began: atezolizumab 1,200 mg intravenously every 3 weeks. Blood gave a median roughly 140,000 T cells. The study, taken as a whole, reports: When measured at 3 weeks, tumor-associated blood clones expanded more in durable-benefit patients.

Some clones are missing from TCRdb's copy, which holds only in-frame ones; the method was immunoSEQ multiplex PCR. This table has tens of thousands of clones, roughly 90% appearing once. Germline-derived CDR1 and CDR2 are SGHRS and YFSETQ. Trimming stripped 0 bases from V and 0 bases from J, with 6 bases between. The CDR3 totals 14 residues. The sequenced sample was PBMCs, obtained around atezolizumab (anti-PD-L1) treatment. The receptor was isolated from a man in his 60s with urothelial cancer. The chain recombines TRBV5-1 with TRBJ2-5, with unresolved D. The CDR3, as DNA: TGCGCCAGCAGCTTGGGCCAGAACCAAGAGACCCAGTACTTC. Residues: CASSLGQNQETQYF.